The source of this T cell receptor (beta chain) is a study of OX40 agonist ivuxolimab in advanced cancers. Background on the study: Treatment of patients was with ivuxolimab, an agonistic anti-OX40 (CD134) antibody. Patients assigned to dose escalation were diagnosed with hepatocellular carcinoma, melanoma, renal cell or head and neck cancer. Subjects had a mean age of around 60 years, with a range of roughly 23 to 80; around 80% were male. Study findings and constraints: Antigen specificity remained undetermined for the expanded peripheral T cells.

A remark on this clone: The antigen is unknown.

This CDR3 has 16 amino acids. V lost 1 base and J lost 3, with 14 bases in between. Clones were read by immunoSEQ multiplex PCR, and TCRdb kept only the in-frame ones, dropping some. Among about 16,000 clones listed, 76% were seen once. The receptor comes from an adult with an advanced solid tumor such as melanoma, head and neck, liver or kidney cancer. J is TRBJ2-3 and V is TRBV23-1, with D possibly matching TRBD1 (5 bases). TRBV23-1 is annotated as an ORF whose role is uncertain. The material was CD4+ or CD8+ T cells sorted from blood, obtained in a trial of the OX40 agonist ivuxolimab. DNA for the CDR3: TGCGCCAGCAGTCAATTGGTCTCTCAGGGAACAGATACGCAGTATTTT. Translated: CASSQLVSQGTDTQYF.